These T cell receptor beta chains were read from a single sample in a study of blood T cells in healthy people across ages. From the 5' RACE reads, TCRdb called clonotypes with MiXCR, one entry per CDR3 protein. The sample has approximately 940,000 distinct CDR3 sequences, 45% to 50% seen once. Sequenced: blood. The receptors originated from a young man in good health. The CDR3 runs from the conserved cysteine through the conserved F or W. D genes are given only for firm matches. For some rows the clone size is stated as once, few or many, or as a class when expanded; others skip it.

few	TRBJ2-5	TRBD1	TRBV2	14	TGTGCCAGCAGTTGGGACAGGCGCCAAGAGACCCAGTACTTC	CASSWDRRQETQYF
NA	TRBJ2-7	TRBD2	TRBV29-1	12	TGCAGCGTGGAGCGGGGTTACAATGAGCAGTACTTC	CSVERGYNEQYF
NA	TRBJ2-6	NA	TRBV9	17	TGTGCCAGCAGCGTAGAAGGACGGGTCTCTGGGGCCAACGTCCTGACTTTC	CASSVEGRVSGANVLTF
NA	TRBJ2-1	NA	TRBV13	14	TGTGCCAGCAGCTTAGGCAGGGTAGCCAATGAGCAGTTCTTC	CASSLGRVANEQFF
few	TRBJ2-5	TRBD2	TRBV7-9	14	TGTGCCAGTCTGGGACTAGCGGGGAAAGAGACCCAGTACTTC	CASLGLAGKETQYF
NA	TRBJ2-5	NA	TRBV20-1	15	TGCAGTGCTAGGAGAGGGGATTCTACTTCGGAGACCCAGTACTTC	CSARRGDSTSETQYF
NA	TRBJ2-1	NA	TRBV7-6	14	TGTGCCAGCAGCTCCAACCAACAGGGAGATGAGCAGTTCTTC	CASSSNQQGDEQFF
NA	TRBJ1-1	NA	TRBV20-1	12	TGCAGTGCTAGAAAGGAGGGTGGTGAAGCTTTCTTT	CSARKEGGEAFF
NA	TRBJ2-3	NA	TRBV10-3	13	TGTGCCATCAGTGTAACCCCCTCCGATACGCAGTATTTT	CAISVTPSDTQYF
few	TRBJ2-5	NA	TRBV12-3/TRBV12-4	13	TGTGCCAGCAGTTTAGCGAGTCTAGAGACCCAGTACTTC	CASSLASLETQYF
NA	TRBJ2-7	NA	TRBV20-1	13	TGCAGTGCTTATTACAGGGCATCCTACGAGCAGTACTTC	CSAYYRASYEQYF
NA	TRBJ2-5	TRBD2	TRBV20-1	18	TGCAGTGCTAGAACCCCGGGACTAGCGGGAGGCTGGGGAGAGACCCAGTACTTC	CSARTPGLAGGWGETQYF
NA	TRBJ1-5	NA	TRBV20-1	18	TGCAGTGCTAGAGATTCCAACAGAGGAAGGCTTAGCAATCAGCCCCAGCATTTT	CSARDSNRGRLSNQPQHF
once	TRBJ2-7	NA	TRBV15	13	TGTGCCACCAGCGATGACTCCTACAATGAGCAGTACTTC	CATSDDSYNEQYF
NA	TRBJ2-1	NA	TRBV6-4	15	TGTGCCAGCAGTCCCGGACAAGCCCTAAACAATGAGCAGTTCTTC	CASSPGQALNNEQFF
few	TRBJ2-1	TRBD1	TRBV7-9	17	TGTGCCAGCAGCTCCCTGCCGGGACAGGGCGTGGGCAATGAGCAGTTCTTC	CASSSLPGQGVGNEQFF
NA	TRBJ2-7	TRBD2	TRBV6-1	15	TGTGCCAGCAACGAGGGAGGGGCAGCTTCCTACGAGCAGTACTTC	CASNEGGAASYEQYF
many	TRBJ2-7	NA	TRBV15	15	TGTGCCACCATCTTGAGACAGACCACTACCTACGAGCAGTACTTC	CATILRQTTTYEQYF
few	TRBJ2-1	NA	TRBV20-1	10	TGCAGTGCTACCGACAATGAGCAGTTCTTC	CSATDNEQFF
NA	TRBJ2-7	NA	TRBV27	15	TGTGCCAGCAGTTTAAGGGCAGGAAGGGGCTACGAGCAGTACTTC	CASSLRAGRGYEQYF
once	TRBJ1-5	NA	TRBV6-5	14	TGTGCCAGCAGCGAGGCACAGGTCGGACAGCCCCAGCATTTT	CASSEAQVGQPQHF
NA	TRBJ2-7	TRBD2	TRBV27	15	TGTGCCAGCAGTTTACGGAGCGGGGTGATATACGAGCAGTACTTC	CASSLRSGVIYEQYF
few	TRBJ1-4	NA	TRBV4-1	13	TGCGCCAGCAGCCAAGATCCGGCCCTGGAACTGTTTTTT	CASSQDPALELFF
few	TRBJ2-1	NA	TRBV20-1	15	TGCAGTGCTAGAGGCGGCACTACCTCTTACAATGAGCAGTTCTTC	CSARGGTTSYNEQFF
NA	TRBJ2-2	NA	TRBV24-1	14	TGTGCCACCAGTGCCCCCCGAAACACCGGGGAGCTGTTTTTT	CATSAPRNTGELFF
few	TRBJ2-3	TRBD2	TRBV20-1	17	TGCAGTGCTAGAGGACCCCTAGCGGGGGGGCCCTCAGATACGCAGTATTTT	CSARGPLAGGPSDTQYF
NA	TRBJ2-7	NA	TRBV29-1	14	TGCAGCGTTGAAACCGACGGTTTTACCTACGAGCAGTACTTC	CSVETDGFTYEQYF
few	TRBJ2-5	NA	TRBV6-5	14	TGTGCCAGCAGTTACCAACAGGGTAAAGAGACCCAGTACTTC	CASSYQQGKETQYF
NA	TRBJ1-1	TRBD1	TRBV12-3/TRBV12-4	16	TGTGCCAGCAGCCCGGGACAGCTCATCGTGAACACTGAAGCTTTCTTT	CASSPGQLIVNTEAFF
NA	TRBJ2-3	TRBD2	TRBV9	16	TGTGCCAGCAGCCAACCCCTAGCGGGGAACACAGATACGCAGTATTTT	CASSQPLAGNTDTQYF
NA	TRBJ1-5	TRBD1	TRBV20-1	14	TGCAGTGCCGGGACAGCGTATAGCAATCAGCCCCAGCATTTT	CSAGTAYSNQPQHF
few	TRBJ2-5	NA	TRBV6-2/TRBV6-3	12	TGTGCCAGCAGTTACGATCGCGGATCCCAGTACTTC	CASSYDRGSQYF
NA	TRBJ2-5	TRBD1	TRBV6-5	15	TGTGCCAGCAGTTACCGGGACAGCGATCTACGGAAGCAGTACTTC	CASSYRDSDLRKQYF
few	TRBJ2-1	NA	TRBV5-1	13	TGTGCCAGCAGCTCCAGGGCGGGAAATGAGCAGTTCTTC	CASSSRAGNEQFF
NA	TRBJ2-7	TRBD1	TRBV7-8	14	TGTGCCAGCAGCTTATCCAGCAGGGGGCACGAGCAGTACTTC	CASSLSSRGHEQYF
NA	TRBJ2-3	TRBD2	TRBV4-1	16	TGCGCCAGCAGCCAAGGACTAGCGGGGAGGTCAGATACGCAGTATTTT	CASSQGLAGRSDTQYF
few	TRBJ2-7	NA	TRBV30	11	TGTGCCTGGAGTTGGGGCTCCGAGCAGTACTTC	CAWSWGSEQYF
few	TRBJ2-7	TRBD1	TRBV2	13	TGTGCCAGCACCCTCCGGGACAGTTACGAGCAGTACTTC	CASTLRDSYEQYF
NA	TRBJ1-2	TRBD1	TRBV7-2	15	TGTGCCAGCAGCTTACCGGACAGGGGGGACTATGGCTACACCTTC	CASSLPDRGDYGYTF
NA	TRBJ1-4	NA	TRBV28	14	TGTGCCAGCAGTTGGGCCACAACTAATGAAAAACTGTTTTTT	CASSWATTNEKLFF
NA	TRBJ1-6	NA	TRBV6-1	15	TGTGCCAGCAGTGGAAGTGGGTGGTGGGATTCACCCCTCCACTTT	CASSGSGWWDSPLHF